The present TCR beta chain was sequenced within a study of blood T cell repertoires in COVID-19 (dated by TCRdb to 2018 to 2021). About the study as a whole: Samples from collaborators originated in the United States, Italy and Spain and spanned both the acute and convalescent phases of COVID-19. The sample metadata nearly always contained a de-identified subject ID, COVID-19 status, age in years and sex. The prospective study material was composed of cDNA or gDNA derived from T cells, B-cell-depleted T cells, or PBMCs. HLA class I and class II types, where available, came from metadata supplied by the sample provider rather than from assay-based typing. The repertoires were made available in a free public database intended to serve as a resource for research on the immune response to SARS-CoV-2. Samples came from the ongoing ImmuneRACE study (first 160 participants) plus 1,254 subjects from 6 global collaborators. Subjects who had been exposed to COVID-19, were actively infected with it, or had recovered from it provided the deeply sampled blood TCRbeta repertoires that made up the dataset.

This clone came up a few times. No cognate antigen has been identified for it. The sample holds no much larger clone one base away, and base qualities are not on file. The CDR3 starts with the cysteine, ends with the phenylalanine, and has 19 residues. Just CDR3 DNA is preserved here, 57 bases in frame from base 1. CDR1 and CDR2 were assigned from the germline V gene as MGHRA and YSYEKL. Ends trimmed: V by 5 bases, J by 2 bases; bases unmatched to a gene: 17. General conclusions and limits of the study: The amount of clinical and demographic metadata varied by source and participant and was provided uncurated.

The immunoSEQ Assay, a bias-controlled multiplex PCR, was used to amplify TCRbeta CDR3 regions from genomic DNA. In the authors' own workflow: Within the assay, amplification of reference gene primers was used to estimate how many nucleated cells each sample contained. To quantify the absolute abundance of each unique TCRbeta CDR3 rearrangement, sequence reads were collapsed and filtered. For each sample, productive Simpson clonality was calculated as the square root of Simpson's diversity index over productive rearrangements. TCRdb obtained this table from immuneACCESS and retained in-frame rearrangements with V and J assigned. These tables miss some clones; where compared with another copy, unresolved V genes account for less than half of the shortfall, and the remainder is unexplained. For V, J and clone size, that table is used; D and trimming come from the DNA. The sample table lists roughly 150,000 clones, around 80% of them with a count of one. The ten largest account for roughly 9.8% of the sample.

Collaborating institutions collected whole blood in K2EDTA tubes following their own protocols. For TCRbeta analysis, collaborator samples were shipped as frozen whole blood, as isolated PBMCs, or as DNA extracted from either sample type. Rearrangement joined TRBV4-1 to TRBJ2-7; 11 central bases correspond to TRBD2. This receptor was obtained from a woman between 45 and 60 years old with acute or convalescent COVID-19. Sequences were obtained from peripheral blood. The DNA is as follows: TGCGCCAGCAGCACCCGTCCCGGGACTAGCGGAGAATCCGCCTACGAGCAGTACTTC. Translation gives CASSTRPGTSGESAYEQYF.